Listed below are T cell receptor beta chains from one sample, sequenced in a study of molecular identifiers for immune sequencing clone quantification. Each CDR3 protein gets one entry after TCRdb re-called the PCR reads with MiXCR. The sample shows some 97,000 distinct CDR3 sequences, under 40% of them seen only once. Sequencing was done on a sample of naive CD8+ T cells from blood, with Jurkat cell RNA spiked in. These receptors were obtained from a human donor in good health. Some libraries in this study had Jurkat cell RNA spiked in. The CDR3 runs from the conserved cysteine through the conserved F or W. The order of the fields is D gene, clone size, V gene, J gene, CDR3 DNA, CDR3 protein. A D gene is named only where the DNA matches it firmly. Expanded clones are given a class, and other clones once, few, many or no size at all.

NA	many	TRBV4-2	TRBJ2-3	TGTGCCAGCAGCCAAGAAGCAGATACGCAGTATTTT	CASSQEADTQYF
NA	many	TRBV7-8	TRBJ2-3	TGTGCCAGCAGCTTTTTGGGGGGAGTTGTGGCAGATACGCAGTATTTT	CASSFLGGVVADTQYF
NA	few	TRBV6-4	TRBJ2-4	TGTGCCAGCAGTGCCCTACTCGGCTACCGGAGGGCCAAAAACATTCAGTACTTC	CASSALLGYRRAKNIQYF
NA	NA	TRBV13	TRBJ1-3	TGTGCCAGCAGCCCGGGACCCCGGGATACTGGAAACACCATATATTTT	CASSPGPRDTGNTIYF
TRBD2	NA	TRBV4-3	TRBJ2-1	TGCGCCAGCAGCCAAGTCTCCCAAGCGGGAGGGCCGAGCTCCTACAATGAGCAGTTCTTC	CASSQVSQAGGPSSYNEQFF
NA	NA	TRBV27	TRBJ1-5	TGTGCCAGCAGCCAATCTGGACAGTATAGCAATCAGCCCCCGCATTTT	CASSQSGQYSNQPPHF
NA	NA	TRBV27	TRBJ2-7	TGTGCCAGCAGACGGGTCGTGGGGTCCTACGAGCAGTACTTC	CASRRVVGSYEQYF
NA	NA	TRBV9	TRBJ2-2	TGTGCCAGCAGCGTAGTCGGAAACTCCGGGGAGCTGTTTTTT	CASSVVGNSGELFF
TRBD2	few	TRBV4-3	TRBJ2-2	TGCGCCAGCAGCCACCCTAGGGCTAGCGGGGACACCGGGGAGCTGTTTTTT	CASSHPRASGDTGELFF
NA	many	TRBV7-9	TRBJ2-7	TGTGCCAGCAGCTTAGCCGGGACAAGCTCCTACGAGCAGTACTTC	CASSLAGTSSYEQYF
TRBD2	once	TRBV5-3	TRBJ2-7	TGTGCCAGCAGCTTGGAAACCGGGACTAGCGTTTCCTACGAGCTGTACTTC	CASSLETGTSVSYELYF
TRBD2	NA	TRBV6-2/TRBV6-3	TRBJ2-2	TGTGCCAGCAGGCCCCTCCCGGGGACTAACACCGGGGAGCAGTTTTTT	CASRPLPGTNTGEQFF
TRBD1	few	TRBV3-1	TRBJ1-1	TGTGCCAGCAGCCAAGTTTGGGCAGGGGGGACTGAAGCTTTCTTT	CASSQVWAGGTEAFF
NA	once	TRBV27	TRBJ1-6	TGTGCCAGCAGTTTGGGCAGTGGGTCCTATAAATCACCCCTCCACTTT	CASSLGSGSYKSPLHF
TRBD1	NA	TRBV11-2	TRBJ2-7	TGTGCCAGCAGCCATGGGACAGGGACCGAGCAGTACTTC	CASSHGTGTEQYF
NA	NA	TRBV28	TRBJ2-5	TGTGCCAGCAGTTTACCTGCCCAGTTTCAGTACTTC	CASSLPAQFQYF
TRBD2	NA	TRBV27	TRBJ2-7	TGTGCCAGCGGGCCGGGACTAGCATCTGGCGAGCAGTACTTC	CASGPGLASGEQYF
TRBD2	NA	TRBV13	TRBJ2-3	TGTGCTGGCAGCCCCGAGGATTTAGCGGGAGCCGCAGATACGCAGTATTTT	CAGSPEDLAGAADTQYF
TRBD2	NA	TRBV27	TRBJ2-7	TGTGCCAGCAGTTTATACGGCGGGAGCTCCTACGAGCAGTACTTC	CASSLYGGSSYEQYF
NA	few	TRBV19	TRBJ1-5	TGTGCCAGTAACTACGGGTTCAATCAGCCCCAGCATTTT	CASNYGFNQPQHF
TRBD2	many	TRBV28	TRBJ2-7	TGTGCCAGCAGTTCCCACGGCGGGAGGTTGCGCGAGCAGTACTTC	CASSSHGGRLREQYF
TRBD1	many	TRBV5-4	TRBJ2-7	TGTGCCAGCAGCTCCAGGGGGAACGACTACGAGCAGTACTTC	CASSSRGNDYEQYF
TRBD2	NA	TRBV4-2	TRBJ2-7	TGTGCCAGCCGCCAAGAGCAGGCGGGAGTTACCTACGAGCAGTACTTC	CASRQEQAGVTYEQYF
TRBD2	many	TRBV7-2	TRBJ2-2	TGTGCCAGCAGCTCGGGACTAGCGGGCTACACCGGGGAGCTGTTTTTT	CASSSGLAGYTGELFF
NA	few	TRBV28	TRBJ2-7	TGTGCCAGCAGTTTCCGGTGGGAGCAGTACTTC	CASSFRWEQYF
TRBD1	once	TRBV4-3	TRBJ1-6	TGCGCCAGCAGCCAAGTTGTCCGGGACAGTCGCTCACCCCTCCACTTT	CASSQVVRDSRSPLHF
TRBD1	many	TRBV10-3	TRBJ2-7	TGTGCCATCAACCACGGACAGGGAAGATACGAGCAGTACTTC	CAINHGQGRYEQYF
TRBD1	NA	TRBV5-1	TRBJ1-1	TGCGCCAGCAGCCAATATAGGGACAGGGGGAACACTGAAGCTTTCTTT	CASSQYRDRGNTEAFF
NA	NA	TRBV28	TRBJ1-6	TGTGCCACCGGGAAGGGGCCATATAATTCACCCCTCCACTTT	CATGKGPYNSPLHF
NA	many	TRBV29-1	TRBJ2-3	TGCAGCGTTGAACGGAGTAGCACAGATACGCAGTATTTT	CSVERSSTDTQYF
TRBD2	NA	TRBV28	TRBJ2-1	TGTGCCAGCAGTCCGACTAGCTACAATGAGCAGTGCTTC	CASSPTSYNEQCF
NA	many	TRBV15	TRBJ1-1	TGTGCCACCTCGCCCGGGGGGCTCATGGAAGCTTTCTTT	CATSPGGLMEAFF
NA	many	TRBV6-5	TRBJ2-6	TGTGCCAGCAGTCCGACTAGTTTTGGGGCCAACGTCCTGACTTTC	CASSPTSFGANVLTF
TRBD2	many	TRBV12-3/TRBV12-4	TRBJ2-2	TGTGCCAGCAGTTCGGGACTAGCGGGAGGGGTCACCGGGGAGCTGTTTTTT	CASSSGLAGGVTGELFF
NA	NA	TRBV27	TRBJ1-5	TGTGCCAGCAGTGGGACGGCTTATTGCAATCAGCCCCAGCATTTT	CASSGTAYCNQPQHF
TRBD2	NA	TRBV7-8	TRBJ2-2	TGTGCCAGCAGCTTATTTACGGCTAGCGGGCCCGGGGAGCTGTTTTTT	CASSLFTASGPGELFF
NA	few	TRBV11-2	TRBJ2-3	TGTGCCAGCAGCTTAGGGGGGCCCCTCAAATTGGTGAGCACAGATACGCAGTATTTT	CASSLGGPLKLVSTDTQYF
NA	NA	TRBV2	TRBJ2-6	TGTGCCAGCAGTGAGGCTGGCTCTGGGGCCAACGTCCTGACTTTC	CASSEAGSGANVLTF
NA	few	TRBV5-6	TRBJ1-4	TGTGCCAGCAGCTTACAGGACTCTTGGGGAAAACTGTTTTTT	CASSLQDSWGKLFF
NA	many	TRBV5-8	TRBJ1-5	TGTGCCAGCAGCTCTCACCTGGCCCCGAAGCCCCAGCATTTT	CASSSHLAPKPQHF
NA	few	TRBV6-2/TRBV6-3	TRBJ2-4	TGTGCCAGCAGTTACTCGGCCGTACCCAAAAACATTCAGTACTTC	CASSYSAVPKNIQYF
NA	few	TRBV5-1	TRBJ2-5	TGCGCCAGCAGCTTGGAACGGGGGCTCCAAGAGACCCAGTACTTC	CASSLERGLQETQYF
TRBD1	many	TRBV4-2	TRBJ2-3	TGTGCCAGCAGCTATGGACAGGGAATCACAGATACGCAGTATTTT	CASSYGQGITDTQYF
TRBD2	few	TRBV7-6	TRBJ2-7	TGTGCCAGCAGCTCGGGACTAGCGGGAGTCCACGAGCAGTACTTC	CASSSGLAGVHEQYF
NA	few	TRBV19	TRBJ2-7	TGTGCCAGTAAAAACCGGGACTCCCCCGCCTACGAGCAGTACTTC	CASKNRDSPAYEQYF
NA	few	TRBV9	TRBJ2-2	TGTGCCAGCAGCCCTTTCGGAGAGCCCAAACGCACCGGGGAGCAGTTTTTT	CASSPFGEPKRTGEQFF
NA	many	TRBV12-3/TRBV12-4	TRBJ2-3	TGTGCCAGCACTCCGGACAACACAGATACGCAGTATTTT	CASTPDNTDTQYF
NA	NA	TRBV4-2	TRBJ1-2	TGTGCCAGCAGCTTTCCGGCACCGACAGGAGCTAACTATGGCTACACCTTC	CASSFPAPTGANYGYTF